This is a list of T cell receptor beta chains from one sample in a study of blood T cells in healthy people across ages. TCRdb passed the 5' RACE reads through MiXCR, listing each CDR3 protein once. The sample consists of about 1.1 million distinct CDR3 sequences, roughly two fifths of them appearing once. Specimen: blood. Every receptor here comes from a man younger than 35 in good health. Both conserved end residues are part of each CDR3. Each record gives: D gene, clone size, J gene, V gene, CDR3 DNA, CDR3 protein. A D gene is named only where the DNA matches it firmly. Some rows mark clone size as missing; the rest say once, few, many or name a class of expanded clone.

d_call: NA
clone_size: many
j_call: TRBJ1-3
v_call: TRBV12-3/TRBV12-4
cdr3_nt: TGTGCCAGCAGTTTAGGGGGAAACACCATATATTTT
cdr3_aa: CASSLGGNTIYF

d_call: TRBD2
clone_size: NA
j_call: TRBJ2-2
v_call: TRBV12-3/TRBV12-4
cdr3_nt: TGTGCCACTTGGGGACTAGCGGCGAACACCGGGGAGCTGTTTTTT
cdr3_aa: CATWGLAANTGELFF

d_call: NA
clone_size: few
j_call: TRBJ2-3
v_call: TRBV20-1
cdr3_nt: TGCAGTGTCCAATTAGGGATCGCAGATACGCAGTATTTT
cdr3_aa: CSVQLGIADTQYF

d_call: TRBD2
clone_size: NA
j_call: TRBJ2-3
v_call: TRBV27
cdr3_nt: TGTGCCTCCACTAGCGGGGGGCCAGGAAACACAGATACGCAGTATTTT
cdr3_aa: CASTSGGPGNTDTQYF

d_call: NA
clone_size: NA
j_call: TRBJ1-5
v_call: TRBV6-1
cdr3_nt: TGTGCCAGCGGAGCCGAAGGCCATAGCAATCAGCCCCAGCATTTT
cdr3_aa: CASGAEGHSNQPQHF

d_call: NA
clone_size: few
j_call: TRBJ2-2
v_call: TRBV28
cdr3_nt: TGTGCCAGCAGTTCCTCCGGGGAGCTGTTTTTT
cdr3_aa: CASSSSGELFF

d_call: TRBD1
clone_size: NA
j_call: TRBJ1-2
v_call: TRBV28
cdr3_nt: TGTGCCAGTTCCTCCTGGGACAGGGGGCAATGTGGCTACACCTTC
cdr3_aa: CASSSWDRGQCGYTF

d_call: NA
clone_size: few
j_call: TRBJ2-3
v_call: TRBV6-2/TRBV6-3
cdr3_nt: TGTGCCAGCAGTTACCAGGGAAAAACAGATACGCAGTATTTT
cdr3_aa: CASSYQGKTDTQYF

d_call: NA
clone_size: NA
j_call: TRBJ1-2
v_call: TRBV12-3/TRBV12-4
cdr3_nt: TGTGCCAGCAGTTTGGGGCGGAATCGGGACACCTTC
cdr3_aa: CASSLGRNRDTF

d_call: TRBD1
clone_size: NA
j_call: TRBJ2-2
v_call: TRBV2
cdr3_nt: TGTGCCAGCAATCGGGACAGGGGTATTTTCACCGGGGAGCTGTTTTTT
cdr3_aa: CASNRDRGIFTGELFF

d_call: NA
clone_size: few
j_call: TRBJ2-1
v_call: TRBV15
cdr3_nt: TGTGCCACCAGCAGAGATCTGGACTTCAGTGAGCAGTTCTTC
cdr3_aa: CATSRDLDFSEQFF